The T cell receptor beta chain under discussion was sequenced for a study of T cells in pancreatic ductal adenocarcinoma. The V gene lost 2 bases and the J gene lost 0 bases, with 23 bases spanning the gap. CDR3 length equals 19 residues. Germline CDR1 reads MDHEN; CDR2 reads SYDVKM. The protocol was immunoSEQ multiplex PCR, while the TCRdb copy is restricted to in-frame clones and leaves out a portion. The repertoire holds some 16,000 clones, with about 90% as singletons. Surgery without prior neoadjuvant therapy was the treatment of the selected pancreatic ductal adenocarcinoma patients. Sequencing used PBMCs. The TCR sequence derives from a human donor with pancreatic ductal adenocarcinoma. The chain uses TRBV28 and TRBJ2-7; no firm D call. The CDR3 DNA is TGTGCCAGCAGTTTACGCTCTATGAGGAGTAGTTCAAGCTCCTACGAGCAGTACTTC. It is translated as CASSLRSMRSSSSSYEQYF.